The 5 T cell receptor beta chains below come from one sample, sequenced in a study of cytomegalovirus exposure and HLA in healthy donors. The PCR made use of 60 Vbeta and 13 Jbeta primers. The method was immunoSEQ multiplex PCR; TCRdb's version includes in-frame clones alone and lacks a portion of them. The sample holds tens of thousands of clones, about 70% seen once. Sample: PBMCs. These receptors originate from a man aged 30 to 39 in good health and CMV-seronegative.

The table lists this clone with a few counts. The chain joins TRBV5-1 to TRBJ1-3, with a tentative D call TRBD1 (5 bases). Trimming pared 1 base from V and 1 base from J, leaving 15 bases between. CDR1 SGHRS and CDR2 YFSETQ come from the germline V gene. This CDR3 is built from 17 residues. This chain's CDR3 is CASSLSGEPASGNTIYF. DNA of the CDR3: TGCGCCAGCAGCTTGTCGGGGGAGCCGGCGTCTGGAAACACCATATATTTT.

The V and J genes are TRBV5-1 and TRBJ2-7, with TRBD2 matching over 7 bases. V shed 7 bases, J shed 5 bases, and the junction held 6 bases outside the gene matches. The CDR3 has 12 amino acids. Germline V gene data show CDR1 as SGHRS and CDR2 as YFSETQ. In nucleotides, the CDR3 is TGCGCCAGCGGAAGGACTAGTAACGAGCAGTACTTC. Its protein is CASGRTSNEQYF.

This clone appeared a few times. The genes are TRBV11-2 and TRBJ2-5; 15 nucleotides line up with TRBD2. This CDR3 is 17 amino acids long. After removal of 4 bases from V and 5 bases from J, the junction contained 8 bases not matched to a gene. Germline V lookup: CDR1 SGHAT, CDR2 FQNNGV. CDR3: CASSSGLAGGPWETQYF. The CDR3 nucleotides read TGTGCCAGCAGCTCAGGACTAGCGGGAGGGCCTTGGGAGACCCAGTACTTC.

The chain combines TRBV9 with TRBJ2-3; 10 bases line up with TRBD1. In germline, CDR1 is SGDLS, CDR2 YYNGEE. With V trimmed by 2 bases and J by 3 bases, 3 bases remained unmatched. This CDR3 spans 15 amino acids. The CDR3 nucleotides read TGTGCCAGCAGCGTGGGACAGGGGATAACAGATACGCAGTATTTT. Translating gives CASSVGQGITDTQYF.

This clone appeared a few times. The rearrangement links TRBV6-6 to TRBJ1-3; D may be TRBD1 (5 bases). The CDR3 is 12 residues long. The V gene lost 6 bases and the J gene lost 4 bases, with 7 bases spanning the gap. The germline gives CDR1 MNHNY, CDR2 SVGAGI (reference sequence). CDR3 DNA: TGTGCCAGCAGCGGGGGGGGAAACACCATATATTTT. Translating it yields CASSGGGNTIYF.